This entry lists 26 T cell receptor beta chains sequenced from one sample in a study of Graves' ophthalmopathy and Graves' hyperthyroidism. Investigators amplified TCR beta CDR3 regions from RNA transcripts. After a first-round RT-PCR with HTBI primers, a second-round multiplex PCR was run. One entry per CDR3 protein results from TCRdb running MiXCR on the multiplex PCR reads. The repertoire holds hundreds of thousands of distinct CDR3 sequences, with 20% to 25% as singletons. Sequencing was performed on peripheral blood. The receptors stem from a woman younger than 35 with stable Graves' hyperthyroidism. Some clones in this sample may be carry-over from other donors' samples.

The chain is built from TRBV28 and TRBJ1-1; 7 bases are a match to TRBD1. This CDR3 is 17 amino acids long. The J segment lost 0 bases and the V segment lost 1 base, leaving 8 bases of the junction unmatched. Germline V gives CDR1 MDHEN, CDR2 SYDVKM. As DNA, the CDR3 is TGTGCCAGCAGTTTATCGGGACAGACTCTTTTGAACACTGAAGCTTTCTTT. Translation gives CASSLSGQTLLNTEAFF. Variable domain in full (rest from reference TRBV28 and TRBJ1-1): DVKVTQSSRYLVKRTGEKVFLECVQDMDHENMFWYRQDPGLGLRLIYFSYDVKMKEKGDIPEGYSVSREKKERFSLILESASTNQTSMYLCASSLSGQTLLNTEAFFGQGTRLTVV.

The chain employs TRBV6-1 and TRBJ2-7; 8 bases are shared with TRBD1. V shed 4 bases and J 2 bases; nucleotides not matched to a gene: 13. The CDR3 spans 17 residues. CDR1 is MNHNS, CDR2 SASEGT, per germline. The CDR3 loop reads CASSALAPGQGPYEQYF. In nucleotides, the CDR3 is TGTGCCAGCAGTGCCCTAGCCCCCGGACAGGGTCCCTACGAGCAGTACTTC.

The sample holds many counts of this clonotype. V is TRBV7-2 and J is TRBJ2-7; 12 nucleotides agree with TRBD2. This CDR3 is built from 15 residues. Per the germline V gene, CDR1 is SGHTA and CDR2 is FQGNSA. J lost 2 bases, V lost 5 bases, and 4 bases had no gene match. The CDR3 DNA follows: TGTGCCAGCAGCCCCGGACTAGCGGGGACCTACGAGCAGTACTTC. Translated, it gives CASSPGLAGTYEQYF.

This chain connects TRBV6-1 to TRBJ1-1, with D tentatively TRBD1 (6 bases). V was trimmed by 4 bases and J by 5 bases, leaving 14 bases between them. The length of the CDR3 is 14 residues. Germline V gene sequence: CDR1 MNHNS, CDR2 SASEGT. The CDR3 loop is CASSAYRDKTEAFF. In DNA, the CDR3 is TGTGCCAGCAGTGCTTACAGGGATAAAACTGAAGCTTTCTTT.

This clonotype was seen a handful of times. This rearrangement joins TRBV12-3 or TRBV12-4 to TRBJ2-2; the match to TRBD1 covers 7 bases. Unmatched junction bases numbered 6, after V lost 5 bases and J lost 6 bases. This CDR3 is 14 amino acids long. CDR3 sequence (DNA): TGTGCCAGCAGTGTAGACAGGGCGTCCGGGGAGCTGTTTTTT. Translation gives CASSVDRASGELFF.

The genes are TRBV6-1 and TRBJ1-5; D is perhaps TRBD1 (5 bases). Per germline, CDR1 MNHNS and CDR2 SASEGT. V gave up 8 bases and J gave up 5 bases, with 16 bases separating them. The CDR3 extends over 14 amino acids. The CDR3 bases are TGTGCCAGCCGACCAGGGAGTGACTATCAGCCCCAGCATTTT. Its protein product is CASRPGSDYQPQHF.

This clonotype was seen ten or more times. The chain couples TRBV12-3 or TRBV12-4 to TRBJ1-1; D uncertain. The CDR3 covers 11 residues. Between the trimmed V and J ends, which lost 7 bases and 5 bases, there was a span of 8 bases. CDR3 residues: CASNSVTEAFF. CDR3 nucleotide sequence: TGTGCCAGCAATTCGGTAACTGAAGCTTTCTTT.

This clonotype was seen more than once but under ten times. J is TRBJ2-2 and V is TRBV12-3 or TRBV12-4; 7 bases agree with TRBD2. The CDR3 loop spans 15 amino acids. Trimming removed 5 bases from V and 2 bases from J; junction bases left unmatched: 5. The CDR3 loop reads CASSIPGLNTGELFF. The CDR3 region has the DNA TGTGCCAGCAGTATACCGGGACTAAACACCGGGGAGCTGTTTTTT.

At least ten counts were recorded for this clonotype. The rearrangement uses TRBV9 and TRBJ1-3, with a weak D call TRBD1 (6 bases). Trimming shortened V by 3 bases and J by 2 bases, and 12 bases separated the two germline ends. The germline gives CDR1 SGDLS, CDR2 YYNGEE. The CDR3 spans 15 residues. The CDR3 protein is CASSGEQGAGNTIYF. The CDR3, as DNA: TGTGCCAGCAGCGGCGAACAGGGCGCTGGAAACACCATATATTTT. The full variable domain, its missing parts supplied by reference TRBV9 and TRBJ1-3, is DSGVTQTPKHLITATGQRVTLRCSPRSGDLSVYWYQQSLDQGLQFLIQYYNGEERAKGNILERFSAQQFPDLHSELNLSSLELGDSALYFCASSGEQGAGNTIYFGEGSWLTVV.

This clonotype was counted ten times or more. The rearrangement joins TRBV2 to TRBJ2-6; D is unclear. Germline V gene lookup returns CDR1 SNHLY and CDR2 FYNNEI. This CDR3 has 15 amino acids. V lost 8 bases to trimming and J lost 0 bases, with 11 bases between them. CDR3 amino acids: CASAVVGSGANVLTF. The CDR3 coding sequence is TGTGCCAGCGCAGTGGTTGGCTCTGGGGCCAACGTCCTGACTTTC. Full variable domain (outside the CDR3, taken from reference TRBV2 and TRBJ2-6): EPEVTQTPSHQVTQMGQEVILRCVPISNHLYFYWYRQILGQKVEFLVSFYNNEISEKSEIFDDQFSVERPDGSNFTLKIRSTKLEDSAMYFCASAVVGSGANVLTFGAGSRLTVL.

The chain carries TRBV18 and TRBJ1-6; no firm D call. Trimming removed 4 bases at V and 9 bases at J, with 10 bases between. The CDR3 covers 13 residues. Germline CDR1 KGHSH, CDR2 LQKENI. CDR3 sequence: CASSRGEGSPLHF. In DNA, the CDR3 is TGTGCCAGCTCACGCGGGGAGGGTTCACCCCTCCACTTT.

This clonotype was recorded many times. The CDR3 region has the DNA TGTGCCAGCAGACCAGGGACAGGGGTTCCCTACGAGCAGTACTTC. Its translation: CASRPGTGVPYEQYF. The J gene is TRBJ2-7, the V gene TRBV12-3 or TRBV12-4; TRBD1 agrees at 10 bases. The length of the CDR3 is 15 residues. V was clipped by 6 bases and J by 2 bases; unmatched bases: 7.

This clonotype was detected ten times or more. V usage is TRBV20-1 and J usage is TRBJ2-5; 7 bases are shared with TRBD2. Trimming at V came to 0 bases and at J to 1 base, leaving 5 bases not matched to a gene. CDR1 and CDR2 from the germline V gene are DFQATT and SNEGSKA (reference sequence). The CDR3 is 15 residues long. Here the CDR3 reads CSARDNREVQETQYF. Written as DNA, the CDR3 is TGCAGTGCTAGAGATAATCGGGAGGTCCAAGAGACCCAGTACTTC.

At least ten counts were recorded for this clonotype. This chain joins TRBV20-1 and TRBJ2-7, with 9 bases lining up with TRBD1. Germline lookup yields CDR1 DFQATT and CDR2 SNEGSKA (reference sequence). This CDR3 contains 14 residues. Trimming at V came to 0 bases and at J to 3 bases, leaving 3 bases not matched to a gene. CDR3 in DNA: TGCAGTGCTAGAGACGGACAGGGGCACTACGAGCAGTACTTC. It is translated as CSARDGQGHYEQYF.

Only a few counts were recorded for this clonotype. The chain recombines TRBV6-5 with TRBJ1-6; TRBD1 might be the D (6 bases). The CDR3 consists of 15 residues. Germline V lookup: CDR1 MNHEY, CDR2 SVGAGI. V was cut by 2 bases and J by 7 bases, with 12 bases left in between. CDR3 protein: CASSYQDRLNSPLHF. CDR3 DNA: TGTGCCAGCAGTTACCAAGACAGGTTAAATTCACCCCTCCACTTT.

This chain joins TRBV12-3 or TRBV12-4 and TRBJ1-1, with D possibly TRBD1 on 5 matching bases. The CDR3 sequence is 14 residues long. V was pared by 1 base and J by 7 bases, with 13 bases between. CDR3 loop: CASSLVSDKFEAFF. In DNA, the CDR3 is TGTGCCAGCAGTTTAGTCTCGGACAAATTTGAAGCTTTCTTT.

The CDR3 DNA reads TGTGCCAGCAGTCTCCGGGACAGGGGGCGTTCACCCCTCCACTTT. Its protein is CASSLRDRGRSPLHF. This chain links TRBV12-3 or TRBV12-4 with TRBJ1-6, with TRBD1 matching over 12 bases. V lost 5 bases, J lost 9 bases, and 5 bases stayed unmatched. This CDR3 contains 15 residues.

The table lists this clonotype with many counts. J is TRBJ2-7 and V is TRBV6-4; 12 bases are a match to TRBD2. CDR3 length: 17 amino acids. Germline trimming cut 5 bases from V and 1 base from J; bases unmatched to any gene: 9. Per the germline V gene, CDR1 is MRHNA and CDR2 is SNTAGT. The CDR3 DNA reads as TGTGCCAGCAGTATATACCAGACTAGCGGGAGTTCCTACGAGCAGTACTTC. Its protein is CASSIYQTSGSSYEQYF.

This clonotype was picked up many times. The rearrangement joins TRBV25-1 to TRBJ2-5, with D hard to call. Germline V gene lookup returns CDR1 MGHDK and CDR2 SYGVNS. The V end was cut by 1 base, the J end by 4 bases, with 10 bases between. This CDR3 region has 14 residues. The DNA for the CDR3 is TGTGCCAGCAGTGAATTAGACCTGGGAGAGACCCAGTACTTC. Protein: CASSELDLGETQYF. Looking up the rest from reference TRBV25-1 and TRBJ2-5 gives the full variable domain: EADIYQTPRYLVIGTGKKITLECSQTMGHDKMYWYQQDPGMELHLIHYSYGVNSTEKGDLSSESTVSRIRTEHFPLTLESARPSHTSQYLCASSELDLGETQYFGPGTRLLVL.

This clonotype showed up just a few times. V usage is TRBV6-1 and J usage is TRBJ1-2; TRBD1 is a possible D gene (5 bases). Deletions cut 6 bases from V and 5 bases from J, with 16 bases between. The CDR3 loop spans 14 amino acids. Germline V gene sequence: CDR1 MNHNS, CDR2 SASEGT. The CDR3 DNA sequence: TGTGCCAGCAGGCCGTCGGGGGACTTGTATGGCTACACCTTC. It yields the protein CASRPSGDLYGYTF.

This clonotype was seen at least ten times. The CDR3 bases are TGTGCCAGCAGCTTAGGACAGGTCAATTCACCCCTCCACTTT. This sequence encodes CASSLGQVNSPLHF. The rearrangement uses TRBV7-2 and TRBJ1-6, with a weak D call TRBD1 (6 bases). Germline V lookup: CDR1 SGHTA, CDR2 FQGNSA. CDR3 length equals 14 residues. V was trimmed by 1 base and J by 7 bases, leaving 8 bases between them.

This clonotype was found many times. The rearrangement links TRBV6-1 to TRBJ1-5; perhaps TRBD1 as D (5 bases). The CDR3 is made up of 14 amino acids. CDR1 and CDR2 from the germline V gene are MNHNS and SASEGT. V shed 2 bases and J shed 5 bases, with 10 bases lying between them. CDR3 region: CASSERRVDQPQHF. The CDR3 nucleotides read TGTGCCAGCAGTGAACGCAGGGTAGATCAGCCCCAGCATTTT.

For this clonotype: This clone may be a read error of a much larger clone one base away. The chain is built from TRBV7-9 and TRBJ1-1, with D maybe TRBD1 (5 bases). CDR3 length: 15 amino acids. CDR1 SEHNR and CDR2 FQNEAQ come from the germline V gene (reference sequence). CDR3 residues: CASNAWDGKNTESFF. In DNA form, the CDR3 reads TGTGCCAGCAACGCCTGGGACGGCAAGAACACTGAATCTTTCTTT.

This clonotype was found many times. V is TRBV12-5 and J is TRBJ2-2; 12 bases map to TRBD2. From germline, CDR1 is LGHNT and CDR2 FRNRAP. CDR3 length equals 17 residues. V trimming: 1 base; J trimming: 5 bases; junction bases outside the gene matches: 5. The CDR3: CASGLDRLAGETGELFF. The CDR3 region has the DNA TGTGCTAGTGGTTTGGACCGACTAGCGGGAGAAACCGGGGAGCTGTTTTTT.

Ten or more counts support this clonotype. The CDR3 nucleotides are TGTGCCAGCAGTGAAAAGTCTAGCGGGGGCAAGACCCAGTACTTC. Its protein product is CASSEKSSGGKTQYF. V is TRBV2 and J is TRBJ2-5, with 10 bases identical to TRBD2. With V trimmed by 2 bases and J by 6 bases, 6 bases remained unmatched. From germline, CDR1 is SNHLY and CDR2 FYNNEI. This CDR3 is 15 amino acids long.

In its sample, this clonotype was seen many times. This chain uses TRBV6-1 with TRBJ2-5; tentatively, D is TRBD1 (5 bases). Germline CDR1 reads MNHNS; CDR2 reads SASEGT. This CDR3 has 15 amino acids. V lost 7 bases and J 0 bases, leaving 15 bases between the germline ends. The CDR3 sequence is CASTLDTLHQETQYF. In DNA, the CDR3 is TGTGCCAGCACCCTGGACACCCTCCACCAAGAGACCCAGTACTTC.